In this sample, the clone carrying this T cell receptor (beta chain) turned up once. Naive CD8 cells lacked CD45RO and underwent positive selection for CCR7, leaving out terminally differentiated effector memory CD45RA+ cells. These data originate in a study of shared clonotypes between healthy human individuals. About the study: Per donor, three plates held CD4 naive cells, three held CD4 memory, two held CD8 naive and one held CD8 memory.

Sorted-subset replicate PCR reactions contained 150 to 200 ng DNA, corresponding to 29,000 or so T cell genomes. In the original processing: From ImmunoSEQ came sequences covering only the junction and carrying no quality scores, so filtering differed. Some clones are missing from TCRdb's copy, which holds only in-frame ones; the method was immunoSEQ multiplex PCR. V and J calls and clone size are as listed in that table; D and trimming were resolved from the DNA. The sample has roughly 2.1 million clones, under 95% seen once; the top ten hold about 1.8%. CDR1 is SGDLS, CDR2 YYNGEE, per germline. The CDR3 length is 14 residues. Trimming cost V 2 bases and J 4 bases, with 9 bases left between them.

This TCR was recovered from a man aged 18-30 years in good health. Some clones in this sample may be carry-over from other donors' samples. The sample was naive CD8+ T cells from PBMCs. The chain recombines TRBV9 with TRBJ1-4; D remains ambiguous. This chain's CDR3 is CASSVARSNEKLFF. The CDR3, as DNA: TGTGCCAGCAGCGTGGCAAGGAGTAATGAAAAACTGTTTTTT.